The 11 T cell receptor beta chains presented below share a single source sample, sequenced in a study of T cell responses to AZD1222 COVID-19 vaccine. TCRdb's table, derived via immunoSEQ multiplex PCR, lists solely in-frame clones and lacks some. The data show under 95,000 clones, about 83% seen once. The source material was peripheral blood, sampled 28 days after the second AZD1222 dose. The source is an adult who received the AZD1222 COVID-19 vaccine.

In regard to this clone: The junction shows a germline mismatch at one end, possibly a read error. J is TRBJ1-1 and V is TRBV19, with a possible D match to TRBD1 (5 bases). CDR1 and CDR2 (germline): LNHDA, SQIVND (reference sequence). This CDR3 comprises 14 residues. The CDR3 nucleotides read TGTGCCAGTAGTATAGAAGGGGCAGGGAGGGGAGGGCAGTTT. Translated, it gives CASSIEGAGRGGQF.

The genes are TRBV6-2 or TRBV6-3 and TRBJ2-6; D is ambiguous. CDR1 is MNHEY and CDR2 is SVGEGT in the germline V gene. V gave up 6 bases and J gave up 0 bases, with 15 bases separating them. The CDR3 is 17 residues long. The CDR3 region is CASSLWTLRSGANVLTF. The CDR3 coding sequence is TGTGCCAGCAGCCTTTGGACCCTCCGCTCTGGGGCCAACGTCCTGACTTTC.

The genes are TRBV4-1 and TRBJ1-4; D possibly corresponds to TRBD1 (6 bases). Germline assignment: CDR1 MGHRA and CDR2 YSYEKL. This CDR3 is built from 13 residues. The V end lost 2 bases, the J end lost 8 bases, and 9 bases lay between the germline ends. CDR3 sequence reads: CASSQWRGEKLFF. Here the CDR3 DNA reads TGCGCCAGCAGCCAATGGAGGGGGGAAAAACTGTTTTTT.

This CDR3 reads CASSIRGEASYEQYF. The DNA of the CDR3 is TGTGCCAGTAGTATCCGCGGGGAAGCTTCCTACGAGCAGTACTTC. V usage is TRBV19 and J usage is TRBJ2-7; TRBD2 is a possible D gene (6 bases). The CDR3 has 15 residues. Germline assignment: CDR1 LNHDA and CDR2 SQIVND (reference sequence). V lost 3 bases, J lost 1 base, and 13 bases lay in between.

CDR3 residues: CASSLVSGGSYEQYF. DNA of the CDR3: TGTGCCAGCAGCTTAGTGTCAGGGGGTTCCTACGAGCAGTACTTC. V and J are TRBV7-9 and TRBJ2-7; 7 nucleotides line up with TRBD1. Per the germline V gene, CDR1 is SEHNR and CDR2 is FQNEAQ (reference sequence). The CDR3 is 15 residues long. Germline trimming cut 1 base from V and 1 base from J; bases unmatched to any gene: 4.

The chain has TRBV9 and TRBJ2-3; 15 bases fit TRBD2. The CDR3 runs 21 residues. Germline V gives CDR1 SGDLS, CDR2 YYNGEE. The junction had 11 bases not matched to a gene; V was cut back by 0 bases and J by 0 bases. CDR3 loop: CASSVATLGLAGGRSTDTQYF. CDR3 sequence (DNA): TGTGCCAGCAGCGTAGCTACACTTGGACTAGCGGGGGGGCGGAGCACAGATACGCAGTATTTT.

This chain links TRBV5-4 with TRBJ1-4, with D uncertain. Trimming cost V 7 bases and J 6 bases, with 19 bases left between them. Germline V CDR1 and CDR2: SGHNT, YYREEE (reference sequence). The CDR3 is made up of 15 amino acids. The CDR3 spells CASSDGAGRDEKLFF. The CDR3 nucleotides are TGTGCCAGCTCTGATGGCGCAGGAAGAGATGAAAAACTGTTTTTT.

Here the CDR3 reads CASSVGRGRETQYF. In DNA form, the CDR3 reads TGTGCCAGCAGCGTAGGAAGGGGTCGAGAGACCCAGTACTTC. The J gene is TRBJ2-5, the V gene TRBV9; a possible D gene is TRBD1 (5 bases). V dropped 0 bases and J dropped 4 bases, with 10 bases sitting between them. The CDR3 covers 14 residues. Germline V gives CDR1 SGDLS, CDR2 YYNGEE.

This clone was found a few times. The chain couples TRBV11-3 to TRBJ2-7; D ambiguous. Germline V gene lookup returns CDR1 SGHNT and CDR2 YENEEA. This CDR3 has 14 residues. V dropped 3 bases and J dropped 1 base, with 10 bases sitting between them. CDR3 sequence: CASSLTAESYEQYF. In nucleotides, the CDR3 is TGTGCCAGCAGCTTGACGGCAGAGTCCTACGAGCAGTACTTC.

This rearrangement joins TRBV9 to TRBJ2-5; TRBD1 might be the D (5 bases). CDR1 and CDR2 (germline): SGDLS, YYNGEE. The CDR3 covers 14 residues. V was clipped by 4 bases and J by 1 base, with 11 bases between them. The CDR3 region is CASSPPGIQETQYF. In DNA form, the CDR3 reads TGTGCCAGCAGCCCCCCAGGGATCCAAGAGACCCAGTACTTC.

The chain joins TRBV4-3 to TRBJ1-6; D is ambiguous. The V and J ends lost 0 bases and 7 bases respectively, with 10 bases between them. CDR3 size: 15 residues. Germline V lookup: CDR1 LGHNA, CDR2 YSLEER. The CDR3 nucleotides are TGCGCCAGCAGCCAAGATTCTCATGGCAATTCACCCCTCCACTTT. This codes for CASSQDSHGNSPLHF.